The clone carrying this TCR beta chain has just a few counts. CDR1 SQVTM and CDR2 ANQGSEA come from the germline V gene. The CDR3 loop spans 13 amino acids. V was cut by 3 bases and J by 0 bases, with 3 bases left in between. TCRdb passed the 5' RACE reads through MiXCR, listing each CDR3 protein once. The sample shows some 500,000 distinct CDR3 sequences, roughly 13% of them seen only once. This sample is drawn from a study of T cells after yellow fever vaccination. The receptor comes from a young man who received the YFV17D yellow fever vaccine. The V call is TRBV29-1, the J call TRBJ2-6; D is ambiguous. The sequencing used PBMCs, collected on the day of the yellow fever booster vaccination. CDR3 in DNA: TGCAGCGTTGATCTCTCTGGGGCCAACGTCCTGACTTTC. It specifies CSVDLSGANVLTF.